This is a list of T cell receptor beta chains from one sample in a study of blood T cell repertoires in COVID-19. Assay used: immunoSEQ multiplex PCR; TCRdb lists only in-frame clones, some missing. The sample gives approximately 290,000 clones, about nine tenths of which show up once; 2% to 3% is in the top ten. Sample: peripheral blood. The receptors stem from a man younger than 30 with active or convalescent COVID-19. Both conserved end residues are part of each CDR3. The D gene is left open where the match is weak. For some rows the clone size is stated as once, few or many, or as a class when expanded; others skip it.

j_call,clone_size,cdr3_length,d_call,v_call,cdr3_nt,cdr3_aa
TRBJ2-1,NA,13,NA,TRBV15,TGTGCCACCAGTTCGAGGCGGGGCGATGAGCAGTTCTTC,CATSSRRGDEQFF
TRBJ1-1,NA,12,NA,TRBV2,TGTGCCAGCAGACAGGTGAACACTGAAGCTTTCTTT,CASRQVNTEAFF
TRBJ1-4,NA,15,NA,TRBV7-2,TGTGCCAGCAGCTTAAGATCGGGGATTAATGAAAAACTGTTTTTT,CASSLRSGINEKLFF
TRBJ2-7,NA,13,TRBD1,TRBV27,TGTGCCAGCAGCGGGACAGGGTTGTGGGAGCAGTACTTC,CASSGTGLWEQYF
TRBJ2-7,NA,14,TRBD2,TRBV6-1,TGTGCCAGCAGTGAGGCCGGGAGGGATCACGAGCAGTACTTC,CASSEAGRDHEQYF
TRBJ1-2,NA,15,TRBD1,TRBV19,TGTGCCAGTAGTTCCTCAGGACAGGGGGCTGATGGCTACACCTTC,CASSSSGQGADGYTF
TRBJ2-2,many,17,NA,TRBV7-3,TGTGCCAGCAGCTTAAACCAACCCGGGACTAACACCGGGGAGCTGTTTTTT,CASSLNQPGTNTGELFF
TRBJ1-5,few,13,TRBD1,TRBV10-3,TGTGCCATCAGTGAACAGGGGGCCCAGCCCCAGCATTTT,CAISEQGAQPQHF
TRBJ2-7,NA,16,TRBD1,TRBV28,TGTGCCAGCAGTCCGAATCCGGGACAGGGGGCTGTCGAGCAGTACTTC,CASSPNPGQGAVEQYF
TRBJ1-1,NA,14,TRBD1,TRBV11-2,TGTGCCAGCAGCTTCAGGACAGGCAACACTGAAGCTTTCTTT,CASSFRTGNTEAFF
TRBJ1-2,NA,14,NA,TRBV27,TGTGCCAGCAGTTGGAGCGCACGGGACTATGGCTACACCTTC,CASSWSARDYGYTF
TRBJ2-1,NA,17,TRBD2,TRBV19,TGTGCCAGTAGTCCCCGGTGGGGCGGGAGGGCCTACAATGAGCAGTTCTTC,CASSPRWGGRAYNEQFF
TRBJ1-4,few,14,NA,TRBV27,TGTGCCAGCAGTTTGTTTAGGGGTTGGGAAAAACTGTTTTTT,CASSLFRGWEKLFF
TRBJ2-3,NA,16,TRBD2,TRBV9,TGTGCCAGCAGCGTCTCTTCGGGCGGGGGGGCAGATACGCAGTATTTT,CASSVSSGGGADTQYF
TRBJ1-4,NA,17,TRBD1,TRBV7-6,TGTGCCAGCAGCTTAGGACCGGGACAGGGACCTAATGAAAAACTGTTTTTT,CASSLGPGQGPNEKLFF
TRBJ1-1,NA,14,TRBD1,TRBV13,TGTGCCAGCAGCCCCCGGGACAGGAACACTGAAGCTTTCTTT,CASSPRDRNTEAFF
TRBJ1-5,NA,15,TRBD1,TRBV28,TGTGCCAGCAGGCAGGGACAGGGAATCACTCAGCCCCAGCATTTT,CASRQGQGITQPQHF